A selection of T cell receptor beta chains follows, all from one sample in a study of CD8 T cells in ankylosing spondylitis. TCRdb processed the 5' RACE reads anew with MiXCR; each CDR3 protein has one entry. The sample includes some 220,000 distinct CDR3 sequences, approximately 10% seen only once; the top ten take about 2.5%. The specimen sequenced was blood, either unsorted or a sorted T cell fraction (not recorded which). Receptors originate from a male donor with ankylosing spondylitis or in good health (not recorded which). Both conserved end residues are part of each CDR3. D genes are given only for firm matches. Expanded clones get a size class; other rows say once, few or many, or leave the size out.

D gene	V gene	J gene	clone size	CDR3 protein	CDR3 DNA
-	TRBV14	TRBJ2-2	many	CASSQVVAPTGELFF	TGTGCCAGCAGCCAAGTGGTGGCCCCCACCGGGGAGCTGTTTTTT
-	TRBV24-1	TRBJ2-4	few	CATSGSRVPGAKNIQYF	TGTGCCACCAGTGGCTCAAGGGTTCCGGGCGCCAAAAACATTCAGTACTTC
TRBD1	TRBV7-8	TRBJ2-7	few	CASSLGQGGIDEQYF	TGTGCCAGCAGCCTGGGACAGGGTGGGATTGACGAGCAGTACTTC
-	TRBV18	TRBJ2-7	many	CASSPSEGYEQYF	TGTGCCAGCTCACCCTCCGAGGGTTACGAGCAGTACTTC
-	TRBV27	TRBJ1-2	many	CASSLSAGGTNYGYTF	TGTGCCAGCAGTTTATCAGCCGGAGGGACTAACTATGGCTACACCTTC
TRBD1	TRBV20-1	TRBJ1-3	many	CSARDPGGGSGNTIYF	TGCAGTGCTAGAGATCCAGGGGGGGGTTCTGGAAACACCATATATTTT
-	TRBV12-3/TRBV12-4	TRBJ2-3	many	CASSLRLDTQYF	TGTGCCAGCAGTTTACGGTTGGATACGCAGTATTTT
TRBD1	TRBV27	TRBJ1-1	many	CASLVPLGQGHTEAFF	TGTGCCAGCCTAGTTCCCCTGGGACAGGGGCACACTGAAGCTTTCTTT
-	TRBV10-3	TRBJ2-7	many	CAISESAGSSYEQYF	TGTGCCATCAGTGAGTCGGCAGGGAGCTCCTACGAGCAGTACTTC
TRBD1	TRBV20-1	TRBJ1-5	many	CSASLGDRPNQPQHF	TGCAGTGCTAGTTTGGGGGACAGGCCCAATCAGCCCCAGCATTTT
-	TRBV7-9	TRBJ1-6	-	CASSWGSSYNSPLHF	TGTGCCAGCAGCTGGGGGAGCTCCTATAATTCACCCCTCCACTTT
TRBD1	TRBV5-8	TRBJ1-5	many	CASSLGDREGQPQHF	TGTGCCAGCAGCTTGGGGGACAGGGAGGGCCAGCCCCAGCATTTT
-	TRBV29-1	TRBJ1-3	many	CSVLSGGGNTIYF	TGCAGCGTCCTATCGGGGGGTGGAAACACCATATATTTT
-	TRBV7-6	TRBJ2-5	many	CASSSGWETQYF	TGTGCCAGCAGCTCCGGGTGGGAGACCCAGTACTTC
-	TRBV21-1	TRBJ2-1	-	CARPEQCHNEQFF	TGTGCCAGGCCGGAGCAATGCCACAATGAGCAGTTCTTC
TRBD1	TRBV3-1	TRBJ2-3	many	CASSPRDRASTDTQYF	TGTGCCAGCAGCCCTCGGGACAGAGCTAGCACAGATACGCAGTATTTT
-	TRBV3-1	TRBJ1-2	-	CASSKAVPSNYGYTF	TGTGCCAGCAGCAAAGCGGTCCCAAGTAACTATGGCTACACCTTC
TRBD2	TRBV6-2/TRBV6-3	TRBJ2-1	many	CASSYPQRLAGGSSYNEQFF	TGTGCCAGCAGTTACCCCCAGAGGCTAGCGGGGGGGAGCTCCTACAATGAGCAGTTCTTC
TRBD2	TRBV14	TRBJ2-3	once	CASSHTSPSGGTDTQYF	TGTGCCAGCAGCCATACATCCCCTAGCGGGGGCACAGATACGCAGTATTTT
TRBD2	TRBV2	TRBJ2-3	-	CASNLAGSTDTQYF	TGTGCCAGCAACCTAGCGGGATCCACAGATACGCAGTATTTT
TRBD1	TRBV18	TRBJ1-3	many	CASSPPIGTDSGNTIYF	TGTGCCAGCTCACCACCAATCGGGACAGACTCTGGAAACACCATATATTTT
TRBD1	TRBV6-5	TRBJ1-5	many	CASSYSYADRDSNQPQHF	TGTGCCAGCAGTTACTCTTATGCGGACAGGGATAGCAATCAGCCCCAGCATTTT
TRBD2	TRBV5-1	TRBJ2-7	many	CASSSGDSGSSYEQYF	TGCGCCAGCAGCTCGGGGGATAGCGGGAGCTCCTACGAGCAGTACTTC
TRBD2	TRBV5-1	TRBJ2-7	many	CASSLAGASGAYEQYF	TGCGCCAGCAGCTTGGCCGGGGCTAGCGGCGCCTACGAGCAGTACTTC
TRBD1	TRBV2	TRBJ2-1	many	CASLRDRSYNEQFF	TGTGCCAGCCTGAGGGACAGGTCCTACAATGAGCAGTTCTTC
TRBD1	TRBV5-5	TRBJ1-5	many	CASSRDSIEPQHF	TGTGCCAGCAGCCGGGACAGTATCGAACCCCAGCATTTT
TRBD1	TRBV12-3/TRBV12-4	TRBJ2-7	medium-sized	CASSSPRTGNYEQYF	TGTGCCAGCAGTAGCCCTAGGACAGGGAACTACGAGCAGTACTTC